This TCR beta chain is from a study of PD-L1 blockade in urothelial cancer. Study-wide points: It was durable-benefit patients whose tumor-associated blood clones expanded more at 3 weeks.

This clone is a singleton in its sample. What it binds is not known. Trimming took 1 base from V and 6 from J, leaving 13 bases between them. CDR1 is SGHDN, CDR2 FVKESK, per germline. The CDR3 length is 15 residues. Spiking each PCR with synthetic TCR analog templates was performed. The table came from immunoSEQ multiplex PCR; TCRdb's copy has only in-frame clones and leaves some out. This table holds about 22,000 clones, around 87% found once. The chain carries TRBV14 and TRBJ2-4, with D perhaps TRBD1 (7 bases). This clonotype was obtained from a woman aged 55-70 years with urothelial cancer. Sequences were derived from PBMCs, sampled around atezolizumab (anti-PD-L1) treatment. The DNA for the CDR3 is TGTGCCAGCAGCCAAGTAGGCAGGGGGGTAAACATTCAGTACTTC. Residues: CASSQVGRGVNIQYF.